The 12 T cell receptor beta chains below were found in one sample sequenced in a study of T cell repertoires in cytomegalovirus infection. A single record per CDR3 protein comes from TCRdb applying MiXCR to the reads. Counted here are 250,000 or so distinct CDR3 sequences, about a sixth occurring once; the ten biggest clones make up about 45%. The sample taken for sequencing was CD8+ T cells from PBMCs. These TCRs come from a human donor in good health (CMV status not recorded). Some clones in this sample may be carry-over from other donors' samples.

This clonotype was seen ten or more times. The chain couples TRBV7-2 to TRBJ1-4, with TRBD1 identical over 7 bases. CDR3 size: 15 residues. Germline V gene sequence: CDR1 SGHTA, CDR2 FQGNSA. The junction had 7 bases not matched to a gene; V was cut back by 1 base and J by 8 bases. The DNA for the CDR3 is TGTGCCAGCAGCTTAGTAACAGGGGATGCGGAAAAACTGTTTTTT. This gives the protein CASSLVTGDAEKLFF. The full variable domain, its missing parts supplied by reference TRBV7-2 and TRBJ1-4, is GAGVSQSPSNKVTEKGKDVELRCDPISGHTALYWYRQSLGQGLEFLIYFQGNSAPDKSGLPSDRFSAERTGGSVSTLTIQRTQQEDSAVYLCASSLVTGDAEKLFFGSGTQLSVL.

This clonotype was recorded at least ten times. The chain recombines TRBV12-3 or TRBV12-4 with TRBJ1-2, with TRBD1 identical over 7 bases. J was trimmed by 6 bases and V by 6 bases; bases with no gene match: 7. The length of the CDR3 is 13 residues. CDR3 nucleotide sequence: TGTGCCAGCAGCCCTGACAGGGTACATGGCTACACCTTC. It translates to CASSPDRVHGYTF.

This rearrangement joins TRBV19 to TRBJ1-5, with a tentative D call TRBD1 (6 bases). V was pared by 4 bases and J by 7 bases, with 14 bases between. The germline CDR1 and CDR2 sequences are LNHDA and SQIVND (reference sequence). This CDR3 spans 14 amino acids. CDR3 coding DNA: TGTGCCAGTAGTACGACAGGCCCAAAGCAGCCCCAGCATTTT. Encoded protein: CASSTTGPKQPQHF.

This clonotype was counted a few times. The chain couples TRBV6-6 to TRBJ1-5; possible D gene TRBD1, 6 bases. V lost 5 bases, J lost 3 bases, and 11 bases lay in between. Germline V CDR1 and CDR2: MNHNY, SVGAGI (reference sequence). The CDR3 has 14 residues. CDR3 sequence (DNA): TGTGCCAGCAGTCACGACAGGCCCAATCAGCCCCAGCATTTT. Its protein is CASSHDRPNQPQHF.

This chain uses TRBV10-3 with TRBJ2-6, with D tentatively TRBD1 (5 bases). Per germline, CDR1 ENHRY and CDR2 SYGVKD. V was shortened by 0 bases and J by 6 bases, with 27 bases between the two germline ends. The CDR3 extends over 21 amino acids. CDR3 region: CAISESRMTWTLSGAANVLTF. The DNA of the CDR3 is TGTGCCATCAGTGAGTCGAGGATGACCTGGACCCTCTCTGGGGCGGCCAACGTCCTGACTTTC.

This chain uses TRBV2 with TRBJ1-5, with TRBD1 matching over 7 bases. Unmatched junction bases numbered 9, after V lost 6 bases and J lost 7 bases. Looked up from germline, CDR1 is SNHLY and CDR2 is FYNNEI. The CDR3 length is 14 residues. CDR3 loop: CASSFEQGHQPQHF. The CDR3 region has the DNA TGTGCCAGCAGCTTCGAACAGGGGCACCAGCCCCAGCATTTT.

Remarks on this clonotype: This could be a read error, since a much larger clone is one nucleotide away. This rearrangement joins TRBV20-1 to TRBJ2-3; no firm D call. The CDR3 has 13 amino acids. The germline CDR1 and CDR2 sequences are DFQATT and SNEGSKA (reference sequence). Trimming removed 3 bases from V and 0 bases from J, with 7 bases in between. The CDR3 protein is CSASYSSTDTQYF. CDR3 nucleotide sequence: TGCAGTGCTAGTTATTCTAGCACAGATACGCAGTATTTT.

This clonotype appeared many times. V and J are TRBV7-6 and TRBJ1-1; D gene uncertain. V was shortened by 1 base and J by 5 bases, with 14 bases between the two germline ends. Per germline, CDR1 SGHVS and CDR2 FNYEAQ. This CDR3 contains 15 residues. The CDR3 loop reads CASSLERDLGTEAFF. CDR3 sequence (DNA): TGTGCCAGCAGCTTAGAAAGGGATCTCGGGACTGAAGCTTTCTTT.

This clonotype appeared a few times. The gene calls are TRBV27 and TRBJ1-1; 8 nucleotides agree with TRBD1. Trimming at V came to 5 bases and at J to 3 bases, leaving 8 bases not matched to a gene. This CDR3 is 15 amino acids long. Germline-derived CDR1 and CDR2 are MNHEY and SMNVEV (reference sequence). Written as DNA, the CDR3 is TGTGCCAGCAGTCCCTGGACAGGGAGTGACACTGAAGCTTTCTTT. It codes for CASSPWTGSDTEAFF.

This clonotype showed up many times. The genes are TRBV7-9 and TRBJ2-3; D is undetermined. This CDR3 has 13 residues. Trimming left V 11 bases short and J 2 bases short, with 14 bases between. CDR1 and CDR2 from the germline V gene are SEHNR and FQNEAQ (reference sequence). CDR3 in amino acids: CAEDPGLTDTQYF. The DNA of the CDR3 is TGTGCCGAGGATCCTGGGCTCACAGATACGCAGTATTTT.

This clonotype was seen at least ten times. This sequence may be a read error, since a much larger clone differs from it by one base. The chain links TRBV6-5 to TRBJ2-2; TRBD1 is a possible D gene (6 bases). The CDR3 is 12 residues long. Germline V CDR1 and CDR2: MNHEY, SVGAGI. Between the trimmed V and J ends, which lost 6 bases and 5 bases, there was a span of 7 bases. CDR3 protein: CASRRGTGELFF. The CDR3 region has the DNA TGTGCCAGCAGAAGGGGGACCGGGGAGCTGTTTTTT.

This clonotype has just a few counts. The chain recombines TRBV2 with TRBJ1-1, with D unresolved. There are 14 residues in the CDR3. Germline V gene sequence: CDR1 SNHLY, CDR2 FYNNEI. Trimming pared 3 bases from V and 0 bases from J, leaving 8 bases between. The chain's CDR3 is CASSEVQLNTEAFF. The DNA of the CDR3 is TGTGCCAGCAGTGAGGTGCAGTTGAACACTGAAGCTTTCTTT.